The T cell receptor beta chain under discussion was sequenced for a study of T-cell reconstitution after alpha-beta-depleted transplantation in children. Unique molecular identifiers were incorporated into the prepared TCRbeta library. TCRdb recomputed calls from the PCR reads with MiXCR, one row per CDR3 protein. The table lists about 230,000 distinct CDR3 sequences, 7.5% to 10% of them singletons. This clonotype has a count of ten or more. CDR3 length: 13 residues. Germline V lookup: CDR1 MGHRA, CDR2 YSYEKL. V lost 1 base and J 12 bases, leaving 16 bases between the germline ends. The input for sequencing was PBMCs from the stem cell graft donor, taken from the stem cell graft. The clonotype was recovered from a human donor who donated a stem cell graft to a child with SCID. The rearrangement joins TRBV4-1 to TRBJ2-7; D could derive from TRBD1 or TRBD2 (7 bases each). Here the CDR3 reads CASSQVQGGNPYF. The CDR3 nucleotides read TGCGCCAGCAGCCAAGTTCAGGGGGGGAATCCGTACTTC.